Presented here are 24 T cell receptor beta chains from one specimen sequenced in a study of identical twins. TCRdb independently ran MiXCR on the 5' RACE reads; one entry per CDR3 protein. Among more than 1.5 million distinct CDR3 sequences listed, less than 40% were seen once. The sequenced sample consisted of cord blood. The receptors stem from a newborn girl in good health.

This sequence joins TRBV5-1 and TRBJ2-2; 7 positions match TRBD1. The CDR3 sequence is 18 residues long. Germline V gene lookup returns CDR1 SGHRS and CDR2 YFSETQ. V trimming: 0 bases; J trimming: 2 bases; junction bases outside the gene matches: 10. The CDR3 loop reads CASSLALDRAINTGELFF. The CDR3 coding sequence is TGCGCCAGCAGCTTGGCCCTCGACAGGGCTATCAACACCGGGGAGCTGTTTTTT.

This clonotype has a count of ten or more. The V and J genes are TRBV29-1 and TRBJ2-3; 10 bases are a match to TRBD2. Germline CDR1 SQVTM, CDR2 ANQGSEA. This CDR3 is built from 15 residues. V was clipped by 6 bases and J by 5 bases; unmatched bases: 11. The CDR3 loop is CSVAGTSGVGDTQYF. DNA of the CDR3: TGCAGCGTCGCCGGTACTAGCGGGGTAGGAGATACGCAGTATTTT.

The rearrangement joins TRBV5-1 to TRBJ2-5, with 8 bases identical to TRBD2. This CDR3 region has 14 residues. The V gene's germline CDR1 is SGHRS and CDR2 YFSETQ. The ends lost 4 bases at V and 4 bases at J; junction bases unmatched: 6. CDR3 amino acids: CASSELTSGETQYF. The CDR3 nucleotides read TGCGCCAGCAGCGAACTTACTAGCGGAGAGACCCAGTACTTC.

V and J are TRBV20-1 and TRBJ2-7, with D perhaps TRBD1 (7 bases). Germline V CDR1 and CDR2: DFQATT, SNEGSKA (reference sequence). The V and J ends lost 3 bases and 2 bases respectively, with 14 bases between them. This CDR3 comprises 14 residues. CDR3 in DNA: TGCAGTGCTAGGGGGGGACAGATCACCTACGAGCAGTACTTC. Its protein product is CSARGGQITYEQYF.

CDR3 residues: CATSDSGTGVSDTQYF. In DNA, the CDR3 is TGTGCCACCAGTGACAGCGGGACAGGGGTTTCAGATACGCAGTATTTT. V usage is TRBV24-1 and J usage is TRBJ2-3; the match to TRBD1 covers 10 bases. V was pared by 4 bases and J by 4 bases, with 7 bases of the junction left unmatched. CDR1 and CDR2 from the germline V gene are KGHDR and SFDVKD. The CDR3 is made up of 16 amino acids.

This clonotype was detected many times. The CDR3 reads CASSSGQGQFNTQYF. CDR3 sequence (DNA): TGTGCCAGCAGTTCCGGACAGGGGCAATTTAATACGCAGTATTTT. The V call is TRBV6-5, the J call TRBJ2-3, with 9 bases lining up with TRBD1. Losses at the gene ends were 4 bases for V and 7 bases for J; bases not matched to a gene: 9. Germline V gene data show CDR1 as MNHEY and CDR2 as SVGAGI. This CDR3 region has 15 residues.

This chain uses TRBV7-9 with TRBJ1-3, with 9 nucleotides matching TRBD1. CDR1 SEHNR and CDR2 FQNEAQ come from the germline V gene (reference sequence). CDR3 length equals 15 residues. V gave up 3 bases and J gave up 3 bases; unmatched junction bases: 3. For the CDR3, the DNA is TGTGCCAGCAGCTTCCAGGACAGGGGTGGAAACACCATATATTTT. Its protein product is CASSFQDRGGNTIYF.

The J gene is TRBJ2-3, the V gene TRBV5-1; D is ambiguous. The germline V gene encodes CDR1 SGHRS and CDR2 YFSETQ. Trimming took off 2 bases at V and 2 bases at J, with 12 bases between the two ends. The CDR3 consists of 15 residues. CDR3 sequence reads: CASSFIPTSTDTQYF. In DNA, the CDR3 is TGCGCCAGCAGCTTTATCCCAACTTCCACAGATACGCAGTATTTT.

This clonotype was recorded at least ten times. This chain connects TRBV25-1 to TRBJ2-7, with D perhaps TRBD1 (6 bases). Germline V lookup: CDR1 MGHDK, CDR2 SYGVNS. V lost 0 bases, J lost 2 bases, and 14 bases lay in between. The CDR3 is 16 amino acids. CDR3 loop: CASSEYVWTDTYEQYF. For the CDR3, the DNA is TGTGCCAGCAGTGAATATGTGTGGACAGATACCTACGAGCAGTACTTC.

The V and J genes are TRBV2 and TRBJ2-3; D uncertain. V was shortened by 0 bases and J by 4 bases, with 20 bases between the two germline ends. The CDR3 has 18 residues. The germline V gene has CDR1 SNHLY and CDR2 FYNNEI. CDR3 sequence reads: CASSEALTSIIFSDTQYF. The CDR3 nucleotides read TGTGCCAGCAGTGAAGCGCTTACTTCTATCATTTTTTCAGATACGCAGTATTTT.

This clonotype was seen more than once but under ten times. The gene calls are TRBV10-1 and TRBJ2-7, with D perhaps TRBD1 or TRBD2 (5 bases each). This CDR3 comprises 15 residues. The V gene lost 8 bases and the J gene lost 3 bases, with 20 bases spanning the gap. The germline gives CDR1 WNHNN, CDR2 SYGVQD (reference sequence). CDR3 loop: CASHLRPGPYYEQYF. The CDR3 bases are TGCGCCAGCCATCTCCGACCGGGACCCTACTACGAGCAGTACTTC.

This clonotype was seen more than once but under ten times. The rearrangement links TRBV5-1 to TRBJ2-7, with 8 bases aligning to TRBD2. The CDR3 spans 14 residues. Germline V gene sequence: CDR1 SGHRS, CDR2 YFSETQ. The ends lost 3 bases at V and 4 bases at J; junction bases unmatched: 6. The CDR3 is CASSWSGSGYEQYF. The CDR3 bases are TGCGCCAGCAGCTGGAGCGGGAGCGGGTACGAGCAGTACTTC. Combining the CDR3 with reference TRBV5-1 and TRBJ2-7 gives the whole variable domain KAGVTQTPRYLIKTRGQQVTLSCSPISGHRSVSWYQQTPGQGLQFLFEYFSETQRNKGNFPGRFSGRQFSNSRSEMNVSTLELGDSALYLCASSWSGSGYEQYFGPGTRLTVT.

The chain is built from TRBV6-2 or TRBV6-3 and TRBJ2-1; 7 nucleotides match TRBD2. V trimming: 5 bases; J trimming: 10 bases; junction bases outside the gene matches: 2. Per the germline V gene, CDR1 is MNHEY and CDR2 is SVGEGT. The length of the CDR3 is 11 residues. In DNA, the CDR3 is TGTGCCAGCAGTAATAGCGGGGAGCAGTTCTTC. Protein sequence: CASSNSGEQFF.

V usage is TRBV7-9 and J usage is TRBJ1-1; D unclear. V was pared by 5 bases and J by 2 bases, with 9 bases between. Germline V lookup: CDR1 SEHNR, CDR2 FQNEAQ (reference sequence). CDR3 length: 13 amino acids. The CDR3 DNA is TGTGCCAGCAGCCTATATAAAAACACTGAAGCTTTCTTT. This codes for CASSLYKNTEAFF.

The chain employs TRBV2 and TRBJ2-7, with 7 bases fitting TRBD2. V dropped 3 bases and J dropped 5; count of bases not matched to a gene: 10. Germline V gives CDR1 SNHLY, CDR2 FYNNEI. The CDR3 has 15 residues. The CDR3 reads CASSEGLADLNEQYF. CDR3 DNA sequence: TGTGCCAGCAGTGAGGGGCTAGCGGATCTCAACGAGCAGTACTTC. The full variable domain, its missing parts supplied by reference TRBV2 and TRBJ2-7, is EPEVTQTPSHQVTQMGQEVILRCVPISNHLYFYWYRQILGQKVEFLVSFYNNEISEKSEIFDDQFSVERPDGSNFTLKIRSTKLEDSAMYFCASSEGLADLNEQYFGPGTRLTVT.

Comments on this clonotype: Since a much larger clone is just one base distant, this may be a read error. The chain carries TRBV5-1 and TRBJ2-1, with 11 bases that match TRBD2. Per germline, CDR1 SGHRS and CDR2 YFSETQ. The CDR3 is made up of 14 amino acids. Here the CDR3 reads CASTLAGGHNEQVF. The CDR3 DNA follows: TGCGCCAGCACTCTAGCGGGGGGTCACAATGAGCAGGTCTTC.

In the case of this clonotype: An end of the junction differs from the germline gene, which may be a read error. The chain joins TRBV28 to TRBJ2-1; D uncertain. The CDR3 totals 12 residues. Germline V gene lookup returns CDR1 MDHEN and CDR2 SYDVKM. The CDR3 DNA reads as TGTGCCGGCAGTTTGCCAGGAAATGAGCAGTTCTTC. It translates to CAGSLPGNEQFF. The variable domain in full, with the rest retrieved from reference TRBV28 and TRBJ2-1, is DVKVTQSSRYLVKRTGEKVFLECVQDMDHENMFWYRQDPGLGLRLIYFSYDVKMKEKGDIPEGYSVSREKKERFSLILESASTNQTSMYLCAGSLPGNEQFFGPGTRLTVL.

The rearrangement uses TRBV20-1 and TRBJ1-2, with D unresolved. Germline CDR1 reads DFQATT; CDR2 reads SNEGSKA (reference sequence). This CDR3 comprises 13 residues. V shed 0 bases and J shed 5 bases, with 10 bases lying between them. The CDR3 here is CSARDDGGYGYTF. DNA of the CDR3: TGCAGTGCTAGAGATGATGGAGGGTATGGCTACACCTTC.

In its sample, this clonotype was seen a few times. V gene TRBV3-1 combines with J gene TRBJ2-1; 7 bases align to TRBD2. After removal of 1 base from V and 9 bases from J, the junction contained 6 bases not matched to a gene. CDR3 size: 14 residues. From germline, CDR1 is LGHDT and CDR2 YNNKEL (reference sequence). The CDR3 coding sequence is TGTGCCAGCAGCCAAGTGTATGGCGGGGGTGAGCAGTTCTTC. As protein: CASSQVYGGGEQFF.

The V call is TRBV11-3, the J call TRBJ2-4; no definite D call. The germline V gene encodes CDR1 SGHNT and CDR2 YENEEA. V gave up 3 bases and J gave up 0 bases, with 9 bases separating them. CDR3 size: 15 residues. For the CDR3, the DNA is TGTGCCAGCAGCTTGCGCACCGTAGCCAAAAACATTCAGTACTTC. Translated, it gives CASSLRTVAKNIQYF.

The CDR3 spells CSVEGQGAREQFF. In DNA form, the CDR3 reads TGCAGCGTTGAGGGACAGGGGGCACGTGAGCAGTTCTTC. The chain joins TRBV29-1 to TRBJ2-1; 12 bases are a match to TRBD1. This CDR3 has 13 residues. Trimming at V came to 3 bases and at J to 9 bases, leaving 3 bases not matched to a gene. The germline V gene encodes CDR1 SQVTM and CDR2 ANQGSEA.

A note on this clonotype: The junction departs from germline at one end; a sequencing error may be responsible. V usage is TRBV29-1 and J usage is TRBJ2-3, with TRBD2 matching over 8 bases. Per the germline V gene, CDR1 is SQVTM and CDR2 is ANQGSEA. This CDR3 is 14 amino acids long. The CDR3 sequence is CSVELREGTDTQSF. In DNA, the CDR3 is TGCAGCGTTGAACTCCGGGAGGGCACAGATACGCAGTCTTTT.

The CDR3 is CASSWREGANEKLFF. The CDR3 DNA reads TGTGCCAGCAGCTGGAGGGAGGGGGCTAATGAAAAACTGTTTTTT. The chain uses TRBV5-5 and TRBJ1-4; D perhaps matches TRBD1 (6 bases). Germline V CDR1 and CDR2: SGHKS, YYEKEE (reference sequence). CDR3 size: 15 residues. The ends were cut back, 3 bases at V and 3 bases at J, with 12 bases in the middle.

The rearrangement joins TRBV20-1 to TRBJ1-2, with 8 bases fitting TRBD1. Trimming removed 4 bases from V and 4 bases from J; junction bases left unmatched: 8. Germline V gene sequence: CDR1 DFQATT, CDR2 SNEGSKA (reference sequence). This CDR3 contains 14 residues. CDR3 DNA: TGCAGTGCTACCCGGACAGGGAAGGGCTATGGCTACACCTTC. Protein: CSATRTGKGYGYTF.